This T cell receptor (beta chain) was found in a study of T cell responses to AZD1222 COVID-19 vaccine. The CDR3 consists of 15 residues. From germline, CDR1 is GTSNPN and CDR2 SVGIG (reference sequence). Generated by immunoSEQ multiplex PCR, the TCRdb table keeps only in-frame clones and is missing some. The repertoire includes about 130,000 clones, about 92% of them detected once, and over 7.5% sits in the top ten. A remark on this clone: Antigen unknown.

Study-wide results and limits: Repertoires were collected only later (after the peak T cell response had occurred).

The receptor comes from an adult in good health. This rearrangement joins TRBV30 to TRBJ1-2; D might be TRBD1 (5 bases). The sequencing here drew on peripheral blood, taken on day 0 of AZD1222 vaccination. The CDR3 is CAVILLGTPFRGYTF. The CDR3 DNA reads TGTGCTGTAATCCTCCTCGGGACTCCTTTTCGAGGCTACACCTTC.